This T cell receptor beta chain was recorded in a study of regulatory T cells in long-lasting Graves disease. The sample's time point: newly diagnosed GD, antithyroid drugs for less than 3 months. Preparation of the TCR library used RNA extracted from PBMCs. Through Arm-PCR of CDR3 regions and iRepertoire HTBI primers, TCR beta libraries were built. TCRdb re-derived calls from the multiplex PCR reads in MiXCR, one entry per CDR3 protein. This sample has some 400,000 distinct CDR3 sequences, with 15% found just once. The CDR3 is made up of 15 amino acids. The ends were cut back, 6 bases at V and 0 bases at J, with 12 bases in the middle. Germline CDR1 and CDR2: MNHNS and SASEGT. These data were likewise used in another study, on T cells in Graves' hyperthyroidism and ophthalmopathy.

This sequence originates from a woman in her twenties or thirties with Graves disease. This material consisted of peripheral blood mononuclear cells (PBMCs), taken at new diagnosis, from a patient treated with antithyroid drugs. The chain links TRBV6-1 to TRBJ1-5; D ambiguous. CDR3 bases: TGTGCCAGCAGCCCTGCAATTTATAGCAATCAGCCCCAGCATTTT. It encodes CASSPAIYSNQPQHF.